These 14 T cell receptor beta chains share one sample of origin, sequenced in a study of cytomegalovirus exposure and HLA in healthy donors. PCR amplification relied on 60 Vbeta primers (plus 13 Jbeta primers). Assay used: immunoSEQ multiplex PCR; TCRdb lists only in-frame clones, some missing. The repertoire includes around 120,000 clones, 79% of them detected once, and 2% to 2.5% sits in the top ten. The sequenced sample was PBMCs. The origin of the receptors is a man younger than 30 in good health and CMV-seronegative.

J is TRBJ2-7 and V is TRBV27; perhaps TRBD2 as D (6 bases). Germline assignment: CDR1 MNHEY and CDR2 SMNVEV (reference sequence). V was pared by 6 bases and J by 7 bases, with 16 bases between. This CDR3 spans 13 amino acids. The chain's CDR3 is CASSPWGGSEQYF. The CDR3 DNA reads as TGTGCCAGCAGCCCCTGGGGAGGCAGTGAGCAGTACTTC.

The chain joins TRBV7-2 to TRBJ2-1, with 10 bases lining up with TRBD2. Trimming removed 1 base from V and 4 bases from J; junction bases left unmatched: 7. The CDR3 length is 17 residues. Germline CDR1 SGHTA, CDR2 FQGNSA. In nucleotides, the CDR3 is TGTGCCAGCAGCTTAGTGGGACTAGCGTTCGGGTACAATGAGCAGTTCTTC. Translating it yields CASSLVGLAFGYNEQFF.

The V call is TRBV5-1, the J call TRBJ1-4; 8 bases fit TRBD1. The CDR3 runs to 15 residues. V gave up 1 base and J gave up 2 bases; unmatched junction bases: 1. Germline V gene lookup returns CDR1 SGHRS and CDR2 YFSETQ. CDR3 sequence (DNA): TGCGCCAGCAGCTTGCAGGGGGCCACTAATGAAAAACTGTTTTTT. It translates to CASSLQGATNEKLFF.

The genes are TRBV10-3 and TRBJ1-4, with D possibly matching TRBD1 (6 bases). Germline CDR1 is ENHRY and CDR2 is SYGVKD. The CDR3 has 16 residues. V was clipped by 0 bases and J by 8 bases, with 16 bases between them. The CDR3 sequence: CAISESSTQGREKLFF. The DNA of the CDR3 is TGTGCCATCAGTGAGTCATCCACACAGGGTCGGGAAAAACTGTTTTTT.

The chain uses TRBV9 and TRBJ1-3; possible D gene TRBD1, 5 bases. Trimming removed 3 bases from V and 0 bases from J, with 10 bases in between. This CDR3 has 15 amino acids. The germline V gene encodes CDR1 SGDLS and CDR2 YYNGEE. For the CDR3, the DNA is TGTGCCAGCAGCGACCACAGGTTCTCTGGAAACACCATATATTTT. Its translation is CASSDHRFSGNTIYF.

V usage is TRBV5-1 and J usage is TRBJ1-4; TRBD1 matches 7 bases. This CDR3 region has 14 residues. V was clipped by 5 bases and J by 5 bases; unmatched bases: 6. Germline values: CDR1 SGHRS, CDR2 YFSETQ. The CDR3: CASSGGRGNEKLFF. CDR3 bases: TGCGCCAGCAGTGGGGGCAGGGGGAATGAAAAACTGTTTTTT.

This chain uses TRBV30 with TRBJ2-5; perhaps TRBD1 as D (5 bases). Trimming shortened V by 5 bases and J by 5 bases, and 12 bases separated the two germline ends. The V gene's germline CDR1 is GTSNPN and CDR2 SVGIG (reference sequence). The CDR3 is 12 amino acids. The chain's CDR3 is CAWAGSGETQYF. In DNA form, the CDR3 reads TGTGCCTGGGCAGGGTCAGGGGAGACCCAGTACTTC.

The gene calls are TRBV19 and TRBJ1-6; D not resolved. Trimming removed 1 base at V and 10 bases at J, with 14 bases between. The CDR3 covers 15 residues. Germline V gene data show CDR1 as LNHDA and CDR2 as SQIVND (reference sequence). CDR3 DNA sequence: TGTGCCAGTAGTATAGTACGGGAGCAAGGGTCACCCCTCCACTTT. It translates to CASSIVREQGSPLHF.

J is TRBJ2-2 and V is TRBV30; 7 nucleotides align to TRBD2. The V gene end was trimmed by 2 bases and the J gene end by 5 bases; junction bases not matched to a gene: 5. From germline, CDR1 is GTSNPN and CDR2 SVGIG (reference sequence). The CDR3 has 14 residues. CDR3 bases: TGTGCCTGGAGTTGGGAGGGCGGTACCGGGGAGCTGTTTTTT. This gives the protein CAWSWEGGTGELFF.

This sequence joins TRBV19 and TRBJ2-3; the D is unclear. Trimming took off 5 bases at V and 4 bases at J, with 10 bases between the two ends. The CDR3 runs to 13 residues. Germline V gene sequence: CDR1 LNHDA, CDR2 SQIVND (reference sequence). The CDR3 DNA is TGTGCCAGTAGTCAGGTTAACCCAGATACGCAGTATTTT. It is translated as CASSQVNPDTQYF. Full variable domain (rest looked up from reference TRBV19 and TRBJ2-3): DGGITQSPKYLFRKEGQNVTLSCEQNLNHDAMYWYRQDPGQGLRLIYYSQIVNDFQKGDIAEGYSVSREKKESFPLTVTSAQKNPTAFYLCASSQVNPDTQYFGPGTRLTVL.

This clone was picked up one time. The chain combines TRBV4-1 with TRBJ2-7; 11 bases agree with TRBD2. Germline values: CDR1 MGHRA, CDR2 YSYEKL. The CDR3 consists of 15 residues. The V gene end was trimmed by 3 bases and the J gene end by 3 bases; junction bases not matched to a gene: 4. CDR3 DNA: TGCGCCAGCAGCCAGACTAGCGGGGCCGGCTACGAGCAGTACTTC. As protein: CASSQTSGAGYEQYF.

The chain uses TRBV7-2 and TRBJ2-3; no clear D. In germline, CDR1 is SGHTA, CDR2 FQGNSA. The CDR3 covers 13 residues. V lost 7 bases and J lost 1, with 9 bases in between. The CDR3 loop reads CASTFRRTDTQYF. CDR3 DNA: TGTGCCAGCACCTTCCGTCGCACAGATACGCAGTATTTT. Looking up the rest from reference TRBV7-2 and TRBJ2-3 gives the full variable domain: GAGVSQSPSNKVTEKGKDVELRCDPISGHTALYWYRQSLGQGLEFLIYFQGNSAPDKSGLPSDRFSAERTGGSVSTLTIQRTQQEDSAVYLCASTFRRTDTQYFGPGTRLTVL.

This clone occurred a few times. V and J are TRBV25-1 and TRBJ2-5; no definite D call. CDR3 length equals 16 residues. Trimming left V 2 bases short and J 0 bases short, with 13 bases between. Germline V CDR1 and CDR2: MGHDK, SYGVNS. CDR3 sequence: CASSEGAEKHQETQYF. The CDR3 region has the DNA TGTGCCAGCAGTGAAGGCGCGGAAAAACACCAAGAGACCCAGTACTTC.

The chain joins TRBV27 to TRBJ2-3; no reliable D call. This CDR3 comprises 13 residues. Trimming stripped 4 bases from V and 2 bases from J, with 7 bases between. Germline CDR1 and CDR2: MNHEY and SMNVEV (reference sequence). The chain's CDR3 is CASSWAYTDTQYF. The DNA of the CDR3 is TGTGCCAGCAGTTGGGCCTACACAGATACGCAGTATTTT.